The present TCR beta chain was sequenced within a study of identical twins listed by TCRdb under 2016. Context from the whole study: TCR alpha and beta repertoires from monozygotic twins, unrelated adults of various ages and cord blood were deep-sequenced to test whether fetal clonotypes persist. Replicate twin experiments were performed at different times using different library preparation protocols to rule out contamination.

From a lookup of the germline V gene, CDR1 and CDR2 are SGHTA and FQGNSA. CDR3 length: 17 amino acids, cysteine to phenylalanine. Just the 51-base CDR3 DNA is kept, in frame starting at base 1. Between the V and J ends, shortened by 5 bases and 0 bases respectively, the junction contains 17 bases. Every donor in the study was a healthy Caucasian. Miltenyi CD45RO+ enrichment and human naive T-cell isolation kits were used to isolate memory (CD45RO+) and naive T cells from PBMC. This clonotype was seen at least ten times. The target of this receptor is not known. Base qualities are missing; no much larger clone stands one base away. The full study reports these points: Out-of-frame TCR alpha sequences shared between twins showed an excess of low generation-probability sequences compared with coincidental sharing between unrelated individuals. Fewer insertions were carried by abundant cord blood beta clonotypes; a weaker similar trend was observed in young adult naive repertoires, while no such trend was observed in memory repertoires. In monozygotic twins, recombination models systematically underestimated out-of-frame TCR alpha sharing, but the models matched the sharing seen between unrelated individuals. Excess twin sharing in beta out-of-frame sequences was weaker because fewer shared sequences lowered the signal-to-noise ratio. Because the same donors could not be followed over many years, the conclusions depended on cross-sectional statistical analysis. Zero-insertion analyses could be partly confounded by invariant T cells such as MAIT and iNKT, although diverse VJ usage argued against such confounding for most clonotypes.

The receptor library was made with 5' RACE. Reads for this sample came from an Illumina HiSeq 2000. A universal primer binding site was introduced by template switching, and a unique molecular identifier was present in the final cDNA, enabling accurate counting of TCR cDNA molecules. Specific primers in the conserved constant-segment region were used to synthesize first-strand cDNA for TCR alpha and beta chains. Each cDNA library was double barcoded, with a SMART-Mk sample barcode plus Illumina barcodes, to control for contamination. Two successive PCR steps introduced TruSeq adapter sequences along with Illumina sample barcodes. The TCR alpha and beta cDNA libraries were sequenced on the Illumina HiSeq platform using custom primers. As for the authors' bioinformatics: MiGEC was used to process raw reads and extract unique molecular identifiers, and MiXCR was used to find CDR3 positions. For each individual, recombination models were inferred using an EM algorithm with the repgenHMM and IGoR tools. Shared clonotypes were analyzed with the tcR package in R, and sharing was normalized by the product of cloneset sizes. To study raw recombination without the effects of thymic and clonal selection, out-of-frame nonproductive sequences were analyzed. Through fastp at Q25 and MiXCR, TCRdb rebuilt clones from the public reads, retaining in-frame beta chains. Every distinct CDR3 protein forms one entry, paired with its most common genes and DNA. TCRdb's processing, not the authors', yielded these V and J calls. The sample table shows 200,000 to 250,000 distinct CDR3 sequences, and over 11% are seen once. The top ten constitute 8.8% of the sample.

This clonotype was sampled from a woman aged 18-30 years in good health. The rearranged segments are TRBV7-2 and TRBJ2-4, with no D gene named confidently. Sequencing was carried out using memory (CD45RO+) T cells sorted from blood. The cell subset or site tag for this specimen amounts to: CD45RO+ enriched T cells. The CDR3 sequence is CASSPRSGVLAKNIQYF. In nucleotides, the sequence is TGTGCCAGCAGCCCCAGGTCGGGCGTCTTAGCCAAAAACATTCAGTACTTC.